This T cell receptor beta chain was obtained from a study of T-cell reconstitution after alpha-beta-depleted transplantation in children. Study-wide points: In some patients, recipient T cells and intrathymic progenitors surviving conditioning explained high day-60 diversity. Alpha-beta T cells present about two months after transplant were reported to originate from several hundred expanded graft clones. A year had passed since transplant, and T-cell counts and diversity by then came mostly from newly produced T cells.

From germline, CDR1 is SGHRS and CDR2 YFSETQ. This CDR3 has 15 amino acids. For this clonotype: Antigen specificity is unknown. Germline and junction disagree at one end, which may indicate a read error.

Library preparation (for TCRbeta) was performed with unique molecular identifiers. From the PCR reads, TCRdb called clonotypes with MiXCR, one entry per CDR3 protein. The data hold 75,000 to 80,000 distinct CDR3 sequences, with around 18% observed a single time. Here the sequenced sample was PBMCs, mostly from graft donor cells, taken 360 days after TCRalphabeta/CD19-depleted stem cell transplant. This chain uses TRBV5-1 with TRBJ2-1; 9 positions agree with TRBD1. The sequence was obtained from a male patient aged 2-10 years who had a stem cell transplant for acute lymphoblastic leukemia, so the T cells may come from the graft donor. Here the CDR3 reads CASSWKDRGGNEEFF. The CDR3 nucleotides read TGCGCCAGCAGCTGGAAGGACAGGGGCGGGAATGAGGAGTTCTTC. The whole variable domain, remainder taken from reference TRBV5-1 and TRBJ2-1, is KAGVTQTPRYLIKTRGQQVTLSCSPISGHRSVSWYQQTPGQGLQFLFEYFSETQRNKGNFPGRFSGRQFSNSRSEMNVSTLELGDSALYLCASSWKDRGGNEEFFGPGTRLTVL.